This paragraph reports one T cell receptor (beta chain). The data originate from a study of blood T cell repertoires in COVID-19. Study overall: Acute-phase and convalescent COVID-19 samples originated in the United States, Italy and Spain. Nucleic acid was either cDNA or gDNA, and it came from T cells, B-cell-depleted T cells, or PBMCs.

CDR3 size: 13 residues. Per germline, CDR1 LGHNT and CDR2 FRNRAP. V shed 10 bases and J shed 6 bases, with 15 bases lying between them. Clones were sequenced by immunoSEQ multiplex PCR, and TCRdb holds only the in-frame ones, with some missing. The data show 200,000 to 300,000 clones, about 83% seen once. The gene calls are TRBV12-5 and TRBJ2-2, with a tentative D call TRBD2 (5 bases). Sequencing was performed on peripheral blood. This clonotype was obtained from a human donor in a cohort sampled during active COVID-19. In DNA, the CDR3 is TGTGCTACCGGGAAGGCGGTCGCCGGGGAGCTGTTTTTT. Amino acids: CATGKAVAGELFF.